This note documents a single TCR beta chain sequence. The record originates from a study of blood T cell repertoires in COVID-19. Study-wide background: Sample material is recorded as cDNA or gDNA derived from T cells, B-cell-depleted T cells, or PBMCs.

The repertoire was sequenced with immunoSEQ multiplex PCR; TCRdb's copy has only in-frame clones and lacks some. Among some 180,000 clones listed, around 79% were seen once. The CDR3 extends over 14 amino acids. The germline gives CDR1 MNHEY, CDR2 SVGAGI. The V and J ends lost 7 bases and 1 base respectively, with 11 bases between them. The chain carries TRBV6-5 and TRBJ2-1; the D gene is possibly TRBD2 (5 bases). The sequence derives from a woman aged 40 to 50 with COVID-19, enrolled during active disease. Sequenced input: peripheral blood. The chain's CDR3 is CASTGLVSYNEQFF. Here the CDR3 DNA reads TGTGCCAGCACCGGACTGGTTTCCTACAATGAGCAGTTCTTC.